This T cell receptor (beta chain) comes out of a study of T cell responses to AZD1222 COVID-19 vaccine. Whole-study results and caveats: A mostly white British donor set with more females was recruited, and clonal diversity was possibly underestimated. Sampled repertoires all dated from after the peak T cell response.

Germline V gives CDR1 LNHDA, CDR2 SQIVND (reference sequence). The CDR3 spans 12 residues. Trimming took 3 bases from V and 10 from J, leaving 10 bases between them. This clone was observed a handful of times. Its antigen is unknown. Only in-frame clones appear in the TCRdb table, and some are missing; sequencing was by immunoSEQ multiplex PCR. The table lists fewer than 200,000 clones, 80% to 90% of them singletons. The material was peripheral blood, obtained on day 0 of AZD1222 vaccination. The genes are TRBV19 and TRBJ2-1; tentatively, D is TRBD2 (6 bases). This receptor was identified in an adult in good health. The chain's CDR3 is CASSMEGREQFF. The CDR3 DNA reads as TGTGCCAGTAGTATGGAGGGGCGGGAGCAGTTCTTC.